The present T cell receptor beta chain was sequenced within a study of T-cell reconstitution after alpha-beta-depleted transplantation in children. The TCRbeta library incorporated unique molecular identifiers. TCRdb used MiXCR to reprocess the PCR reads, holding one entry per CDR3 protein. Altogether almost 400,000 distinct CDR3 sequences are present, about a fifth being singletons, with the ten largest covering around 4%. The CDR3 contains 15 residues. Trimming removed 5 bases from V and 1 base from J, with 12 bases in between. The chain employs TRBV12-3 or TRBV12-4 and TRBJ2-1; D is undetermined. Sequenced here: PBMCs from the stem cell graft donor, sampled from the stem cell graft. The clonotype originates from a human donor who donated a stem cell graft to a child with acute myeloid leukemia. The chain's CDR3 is CASSPLAPSYNEQFF. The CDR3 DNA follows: TGTGCCAGCAGTCCATTGGCGCCTTCCTACAATGAGCAGTTCTTC.